These 29 T cell receptor beta chains were all obtained from the same sample, sequenced in a study of blood T cell repertoires in COVID-19. The method was immunoSEQ multiplex PCR; TCRdb's version includes in-frame clones alone and lacks a portion of them. Of more than 250,000 clones listed, 87% are singletons. Sequenced material: PBMCs or T cells enriched from blood (not recorded which). All receptors derive from a middle-aged woman who had recovered from COVID-19.

The genes are TRBV29-1 and TRBJ1-1; no definite D call. With 3 bases removed from V and 10 bases from J, the gap between germline ends came to 12 bases. Germline V gene lookup returns CDR1 SQVTM and CDR2 ANQGSEA. The CDR3 length is 11 residues. The DNA of the CDR3 is TGCAGCGTTGACCCCGGCGGAGGAGCTTTCTTT. It specifies CSVDPGGGAFF.

On this clone itself: The sample holds other DNA sequences that translate to the same CDR3. This sequence joins TRBV6-5 and TRBJ2-1, with TRBD2 identical over 9 bases. V lost 4 bases, J lost 4 bases, and 5 bases stayed unmatched. The CDR3 loop spans 15 amino acids. The germline V gene has CDR1 MNHEY and CDR2 SVGAGI. The CDR3 nucleotides read TGTGCCAGCAGTTTAGCGGGAGTGGGTTACAATGAGCAGTTCTTC. Residues: CASSLAGVGYNEQFF.

This clone has just one count. CDR3 sequence: CSVRRTGDEKLFF. CDR3 in DNA: TGCAGCGTTCGTCGGACAGGAGATGAAAAACTGTTTTTT. V usage is TRBV29-1 and J usage is TRBJ1-4; TRBD1 matches at 7 bases. The CDR3 contains 13 residues. V shed 5 bases and J 6 bases; nucleotides not matched to a gene: 6. Looked up from germline, CDR1 is SQVTM and CDR2 is ANQGSEA.

The chain couples TRBV2 to TRBJ2-5, with a possible D match to TRBD2 (5 bases). The CDR3 has 14 residues. Germline CDR1 reads SNHLY; CDR2 reads FYNNEI. V dropped 1 base and J dropped 7 bases, with 13 bases sitting between them. This CDR3 reads CASSEESGWATQYF. The CDR3 bases are TGTGCCAGCAGTGAAGAGTCGGGGTGGGCGACCCAGTACTTC.

V is TRBV11-2 and J is TRBJ2-1, with D unresolved. Per the germline V gene, CDR1 is SGHAT and CDR2 is FQNNGV. The V end lost 0 bases, the J end lost 5 bases, and 5 bases lay between the germline ends. There are 13 residues in the CDR3. The CDR3 DNA follows: TGTGCCAGCAGCTTAGACAGGAACAATGAGCAGTTCTTC. Translated, it gives CASSLDRNNEQFF.

The chain couples TRBV14 to TRBJ2-1; TRBD2 agrees at 7 bases. In germline, CDR1 is SGHDN, CDR2 FVKESK. The CDR3 is 20 residues long. The junction had 22 bases not matched to a gene; V was cut back by 0 bases and J by 8 bases. DNA of the CDR3: TGTGCCAGCAGCCAAGACCTGAGACTAGCATCTCTCCTCCTTACCGATGAGCAGTTCTTC. Its protein product is CASSQDLRLASLLLTDEQFF.

J is TRBJ1-2 and V is TRBV28, with 9 nucleotides matching TRBD1. The germline gives CDR1 MDHEN, CDR2 SYDVKM. V lost 1 base and J lost 8; bases outside the gene matches: 5. This CDR3 has 14 residues. This CDR3 reads CASSLFGQGYGYTF. CDR3 coding DNA: TGTGCCAGCAGTTTATTTGGACAGGGGTACGGCTACACCTTC.

V usage is TRBV7-9 and J usage is TRBJ1-1, with 8 nucleotides matching TRBD1. The V gene end was trimmed by 5 bases and the J gene end by 5 bases; junction bases not matched to a gene: 7. CDR1 and CDR2 (germline): SEHNR, FQNEAQ (reference sequence). The CDR3 has 14 residues. Here the CDR3 reads CASSLQGVRTEAFF. For the CDR3, the DNA is TGTGCCAGCAGCCTACAGGGGGTCAGGACTGAAGCTTTCTTT.

This clone was seen a single time. This chain joins TRBV7-3 and TRBJ2-1, with TRBD2 as a possible D gene (6 bases). Looked up from germline, CDR1 is SGHTA and CDR2 is FQGTGA. V gave up 0 bases and J gave up 8 bases, with 8 bases separating them. CDR3 length: 13 residues. Written as DNA, the CDR3 is TGTGCCAGCAGCTTAACCGGGAGCCATGAGCAGTTCTTC. Amino acid sequence: CASSLTGSHEQFF.

The chain couples TRBV7-9 to TRBJ1-4; 8 positions agree with TRBD1. Germline V gene lookup returns CDR1 SEHNR and CDR2 FQNEAQ (reference sequence). The CDR3 is 16 amino acids. V lost 7 bases and J lost 4; bases outside the gene matches: 11. In DNA, the CDR3 is TGTGCCAGCACCCGGGGCAGGGGGCGGAATAATGAAAAACTGTTTTTT. It specifies CASTRGRGRNNEKLFF.

The V gene is TRBV29-1, the J gene TRBJ2-1; TRBD2 agrees at 14 bases. Trimming cost V 4 bases and J 9 bases; bases outside gene matches: 8. This CDR3 comprises 15 residues. Per the germline V gene, CDR1 is SQVTM and CDR2 is ANQGSEA. CDR3 bases: TGCAGCGTTGTTCCGGGACTAGCGGGAGCAAGTGAGCAGTTCTTC. Its protein product is CSVVPGLAGASEQFF.

As DNA, the CDR3 is TGTGCCAGCAGTGACCGACAGGGACCTAGCACAGATACGCAGTATTTT. This translates into CASSDRQGPSTDTQYF. The chain is built from TRBV27 and TRBJ2-3; 7 bases map to TRBD1. The trim removed 5 bases at V and 0 bases at J, leaving 8 bases unmatched. The length of the CDR3 is 16 residues. Per germline, CDR1 MNHEY and CDR2 SMNVEV (reference sequence).

This clone was seen once. The chain employs TRBV5-1 and TRBJ2-7, with 8 bases that match TRBD2. CDR3 length: 15 residues. The germline V gene has CDR1 SGHRS and CDR2 YFSETQ. V shed 0 bases and J 5 bases; nucleotides not matched to a gene: 7. CDR3 in amino acids: CASSLAPSGRDEQYF. CDR3 nucleotide sequence: TGCGCCAGCAGCTTGGCTCCTAGCGGGCGGGACGAGCAGTACTTC.

The chain has TRBV9 and TRBJ2-1; 9 bases match TRBD1. Trimming took 5 bases from V and 6 from J; bases not matched to a gene: 9. Germline CDR1 SGDLS, CDR2 YYNGEE. The CDR3 is 15 residues long. CDR3 DNA sequence: TGTGCCAGCAGGTCAGGGCGACAGGGGGGCAATGAGCAGTTCTTC. This sequence encodes CASRSGRQGGNEQFF.

The rearrangement uses TRBV12-3 or TRBV12-4 and TRBJ2-3, with 9 bases identical to TRBD2. The length of the CDR3 is 13 residues. Trimming at V came to 11 bases and at J to 7 bases, leaving 10 bases not matched to a gene. CDR3 sequence reads: CAARGGSGNTQYF. The DNA for the CDR3 is TGTGCCGCGCGGGGGGGGAGCGGTAATACGCAGTATTTT.

J is TRBJ1-2 and V is TRBV6-2 or TRBV6-3; D unresolved. Germline CDR1 reads MNHEY; CDR2 reads SVGEGT. V was trimmed by 2 bases and J by 8 bases, leaving 18 bases between them. This CDR3 comprises 15 residues. In nucleotides, the CDR3 is TGTGCCAGCAGTTACCTACAGATATCCCCGAACGGCTACACCTTC. This sequence encodes CASSYLQISPNGYTF.

The V gene is TRBV7-9, the J gene TRBJ2-5, with 7 bases identical to TRBD1. The ends lost 4 bases at V and 2 bases at J; junction bases unmatched: 1. Germline CDR1 is SEHNR and CDR2 is FQNEAQ (reference sequence). The CDR3 is made up of 13 amino acids. In DNA form, the CDR3 reads TGTGCCAGCAGCTGGGGACAGCAAGAGACCCAGTACTTC. This translates into CASSWGQQETQYF.

The chain has TRBV4-1 and TRBJ1-1; D is perhaps TRBD1 (5 bases). With 3 bases removed from V and 0 bases from J, the gap between germline ends came to 11 bases. Germline V gene sequence: CDR1 MGHRA, CDR2 YSYEKL. This CDR3 contains 15 residues. The CDR3 sequence: CASSHRVGMNTEAFF. For the CDR3, the DNA is TGCGCCAGCAGCCACAGGGTTGGTATGAACACTGAAGCTTTCTTT.

There are a few counts of this clone. The chain has TRBV5-1 and TRBJ1-1, with unresolved D. In germline, CDR1 is SGHRS, CDR2 YFSETQ. The CDR3 runs 13 residues. The germline V and J ends were trimmed by 6 bases and 3 bases, with 12 bases remaining between them. CDR3 DNA: TGCGCCAGCACTATGGGAGTAGACACTGAAGCTTTCTTT. Translation gives CASTMGVDTEAFF.

This sequence joins TRBV7-3 and TRBJ2-6; D ambiguous. This CDR3 is 17 amino acids long. Germline V CDR1 and CDR2: SGHTA, FQGTGA. The V end lost 5 bases, the J end lost 0 bases, and 14 bases lay between the germline ends. This CDR3 reads CASSPNRLISGANVLTF. The DNA for the CDR3 is TGTGCCAGCAGCCCGAACCGACTGATCTCTGGGGCCAACGTCCTGACTTTC.

This chain links TRBV27 with TRBJ2-1, with 13 bases matching TRBD2. J gave up 10 bases and V 4 bases, and 10 bases lay outside the gene matches. The CDR3 has 16 amino acids. CDR1 and CDR2 (germline): MNHEY, SMNVEV (reference sequence). The CDR3 nucleotides are TGTGCCAGCAGTTCCGCCACTAGCGGGAGGGCCGGGGAGCAGTTCTTC. As protein: CASSSATSGRAGEQFF.

The chain couples TRBV5-1 to TRBJ1-4; the D gene is possibly TRBD1 (5 bases). Germline assignment: CDR1 SGHRS and CDR2 YFSETQ. This CDR3 has 16 amino acids. Trimming cost V 4 bases and J 3 bases, with 16 bases left between them. The CDR3: CASSPSGGSSNEKLFF. The CDR3 region has the DNA TGCGCCAGCAGCCCAAGTGGGGGGAGCTCTAATGAAAAACTGTTTTTT. Full variable domain (missing parts from reference TRBV5-1 and TRBJ1-4): KAGVTQTPRYLIKTRGQQVTLSCSPISGHRSVSWYQQTPGQGLQFLFEYFSETQRNKGNFPGRFSGRQFSNSRSEMNVSTLELGDSALYLCASSPSGGSSNEKLFFGSGTQLSVL.

V gene TRBV27 combines with J gene TRBJ2-7; the match to TRBD1 covers 9 bases. V shed 6 bases, J shed 6 bases, and the junction held 12 bases outside the gene matches. There are 15 residues in the CDR3. The germline gives CDR1 MNHEY, CDR2 SMNVEV (reference sequence). CDR3 DNA: TGTGCCAGCAGCGGAACCGGGACAGGGCGGCTCGAGCAGTACTTC. It specifies CASSGTGTGRLEQYF.

In nucleotides, the CDR3 is TGTGCCAGCTCACCACTAGGGGGCGGAGATCGGGATGAGCAGTTCTTC. Translation: CASSPLGGGDRDEQFF. V is TRBV18 and J is TRBJ2-1; 7 bases match TRBD1. The V and J ends lost 1 base and 8 bases, in that order; junction bases with no gene match: 11. CDR1 is KGHSH and CDR2 is LQKENI in the germline V gene. The CDR3 spans 16 residues.

The chain has TRBV28 and TRBJ2-4, with TRBD1 identical over 8 bases. The V gene's germline CDR1 is MDHEN and CDR2 SYDVKM. Trimming cost V 4 bases and J 15 bases; bases outside gene matches: 20. This CDR3 has 16 residues. The CDR3 here is CASSSPGGQGANLPYF. The CDR3 DNA reads as TGTGCCAGCAGTTCTCCTGGAGGGCAGGGGGCTAATTTGCCGTACTTC.

The chain recombines TRBV18 with TRBJ1-1, with D perhaps matching TRBD1 (5 bases). The germline V and J ends were trimmed by 2 bases and 1 base, with 17 bases remaining between them. CDR1 is KGHSH, CDR2 LQKENI, per germline. This CDR3 spans 17 amino acids. Here the CDR3 reads CASSPIGGEVANTEAFF. In DNA, the CDR3 is TGTGCCAGCTCACCAATCGGAGGGGAGGTAGCGAACACTGAAGCTTTCTTT.

This clone was observed a few times. The rearrangement joins TRBV7-9 to TRBJ1-5, with 12 positions matching TRBD1. Germline V lookup: CDR1 SEHNR, CDR2 FQNEAQ (reference sequence). The V segment lost 6 bases and the J segment 7 bases; nucleotides outside the gene matches: 10. The CDR3 is made up of 16 amino acids. CDR3 residues: CASSHGTGGAGQPQHF. In DNA, the CDR3 is TGTGCCAGCAGTCACGGGACAGGGGGCGCGGGCCAGCCCCAGCATTTT.

In this sample, this clone turned up a few times. The chain recombines TRBV4-2 with TRBJ1-1, with D tentatively TRBD1 (5 bases). The V gene's germline CDR1 is LGHNA and CDR2 YNFKEQ. This CDR3 is 16 amino acids long. V gave up 2 bases and J gave up 4 bases, with 17 bases separating them. CDR3 nucleotides: TGTGCCAGCAGCCAATTTAACGGCGGGGCTGGCACTGAAGCTTTCTTT. Amino acid sequence: CASSQFNGGAGTEAFF.

On this clone itself: The sample contains more than one DNA sequence encoding this CDR3. This chain links TRBV18 with TRBJ1-1; TRBD1 agrees at 10 bases. The CDR3 is 14 residues long. Germline V gene lookup returns CDR1 KGHSH and CDR2 LQKENI. Trimming at V came to 4 bases and at J to 2 bases, leaving 1 base not matched to a gene. CDR3 nucleotides: TGTGCCAGCTCACGGGACAGGGGAAACACTGAAGCTTTCTTT. Residues: CASSRDRGNTEAFF.